This T cell receptor (beta chain) was sequenced for a study of PD-1 blockade in classical Hodgkin lymphoma. Findings of the study overall: Nothing has yet pinned down what causes the repertoire differences, possibly disease activity or prior therapy.

Trimming stripped 2 bases from V and 8 bases from J, with 12 bases between. The CDR3 sequence is 13 residues long. Per germline, CDR1 MDHEN and CDR2 SYDVKM. The repertoire was sequenced with immunoSEQ multiplex PCR; TCRdb's copy has only in-frame clones and lacks some. The sample holds about 41,000 clones, roughly three quarters seen once. Regarding this clone: What it binds is not known.

Every patient had relapsed following autologous stem cell transplantation, and cohorts differed in brentuximab vedotin exposure. Patients had relapsed/refractory classical Hodgkin lymphoma with complete response, partial response or progressive disease as best response. The material sequenced was peripheral blood mononuclear cells (PBMCs), taken at baseline. This sequence was found in a human donor with classical Hodgkin lymphoma. J is TRBJ1-1 and V is TRBV28; no clear D. In DNA, the CDR3 is TGTGCCAGCAGTTTACTTGGGATTGGGGAAGCTTTCTTT. Protein product: CASSLLGIGEAFF.